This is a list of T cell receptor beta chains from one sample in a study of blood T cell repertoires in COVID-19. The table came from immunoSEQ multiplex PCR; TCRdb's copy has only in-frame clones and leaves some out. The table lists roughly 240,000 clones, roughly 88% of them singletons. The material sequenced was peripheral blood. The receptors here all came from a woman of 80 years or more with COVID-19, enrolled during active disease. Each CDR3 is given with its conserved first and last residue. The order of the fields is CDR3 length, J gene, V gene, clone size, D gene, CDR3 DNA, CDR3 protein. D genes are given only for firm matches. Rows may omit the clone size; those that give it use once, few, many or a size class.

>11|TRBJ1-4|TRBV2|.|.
TGTGCCAGCAGTTACCCGGGACATCCGTTTTTT
CASSYPGHPFF
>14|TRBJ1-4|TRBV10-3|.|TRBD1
TGTGCCATCAGTCAGGGGGGCGCGATTGAAAAACTGTTTTTT
CAISQGGAIEKLFF
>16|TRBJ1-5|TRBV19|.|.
TGTGCCAGTAGTCCCAAGGGGGACTATAGCAATCAGCCCCAGCATTTT
CASSPKGDYSNQPQHF
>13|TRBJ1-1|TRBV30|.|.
TGTGCCTGGAGGGTGGAGGCGAACACTGAAGCTTTCTTT
CAWRVEANTEAFF
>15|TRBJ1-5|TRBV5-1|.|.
TGCGCCAGCAGCCCGGAGGGACGTTACAATCAGCCCCAGCATTTT
CASSPEGRYNQPQHF
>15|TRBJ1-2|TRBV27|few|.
TGTGCCAGCAGTTTATCGGGGGGGGCAACCTATGGCTACACCTTC
CASSLSGGATYGYTF
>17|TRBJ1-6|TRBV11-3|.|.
TGTGCCAGCAGCTTTTCAGGGATCTTCTGCAATAATTCACCCCTCCACTTT
CASSFSGIFCNNSPLHF
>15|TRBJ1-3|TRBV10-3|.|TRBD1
TGTGCCATCAGGGAACGACAGGGGGACGGAAACACCATATATTTT
CAIRERQGDGNTIYF
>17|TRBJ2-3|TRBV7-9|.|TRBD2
TGTGCCAGCAGCTTAGCGGAAAGGCCTAGCGGGGTAGATACGCAGTATTTT
CASSLAERPSGVDTQYF
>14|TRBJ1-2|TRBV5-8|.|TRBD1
TGTGCCAGCAGCTTCCGGACAGGAAATTATGGCTACACCTTC
CASSFRTGNYGYTF
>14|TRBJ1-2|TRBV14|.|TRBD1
TGTGCCAGCAGCCAAGATGACAGGGGATATGGCTACACCTTC
CASSQDDRGYGYTF
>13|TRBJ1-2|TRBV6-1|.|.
TGTGCCAGCAGTGAAACGGGGGACTATGGCTACACCTTC
CASSETGDYGYTF
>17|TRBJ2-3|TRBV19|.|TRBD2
TGTGCCACCTCCCGGACTAGCGGGGGCCCAAGCACAGATACGCAGTATTTT
CATSRTSGGPSTDTQYF
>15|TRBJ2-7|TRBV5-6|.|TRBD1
TGTGCCAGCAGCCCGATTAGAGGACAGGGCTACGAGCAGTACTTC
CASSPIRGQGYEQYF
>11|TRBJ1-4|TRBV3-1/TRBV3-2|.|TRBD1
TGTGCCAGCAGCAATGGGAGGACAGGGGGCTTT
CASSNGRTGGF
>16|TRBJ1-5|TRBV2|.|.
TGTGCCAGCAGCCGGACAGACGGAGTGGGCAATCAGCCCCAGCATTTT
CASSRTDGVGNQPQHF
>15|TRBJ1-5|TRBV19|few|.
TGTGCCAGCTCAAAGGGGGGGAATAGCAATCAGCCCCAGCATTTT
CASSKGGNSNQPQHF
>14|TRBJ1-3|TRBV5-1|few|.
TGCGCCAGCAGCCCGGAGGGCTCTGGAAACACCATATATTTT
CASSPEGSGNTIYF
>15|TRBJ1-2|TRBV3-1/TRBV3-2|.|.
TGTGCCAGCAGCCGGGAGGGCGCTAATTTCTATGGCTACACCTTC
CASSREGANFYGYTF
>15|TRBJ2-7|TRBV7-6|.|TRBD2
TGTGCCAGCAGCCCAAGACTAGCGGGGGGCGGGGAGCAGTACTTC
CASSPRLAGGGEQYF
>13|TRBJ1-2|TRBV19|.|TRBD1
TGTGCCAGTAGCTGGGACAGAGACTATGGCTACACCTTC
CASSWDRDYGYTF
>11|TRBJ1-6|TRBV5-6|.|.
TGTGCCAGCAGCGAGGGGGACACCCTCCACTTT
CASSEGDTLHF
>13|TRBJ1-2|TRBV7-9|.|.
TGTGCCAGCAGCCCACAGGGCCGTCGGGGCTACACCTTC
CASSPQGRRGYTF
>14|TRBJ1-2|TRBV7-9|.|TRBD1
TGTGCCAGCAGCTTTGGACAGGCGCTCTATGGCTACACCTTC
CASSFGQALYGYTF
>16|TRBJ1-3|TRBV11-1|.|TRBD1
TGTGCCAGCAGCAATCGGGACAGGGGGCCTGGAAACACCATATATTTT
CASSNRDRGPGNTIYF
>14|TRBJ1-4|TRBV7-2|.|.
TGTGCCAGCAGCTTGCAGGGGCGGGATGAAAAACTGTTTTTT
CASSLQGRDEKLFF
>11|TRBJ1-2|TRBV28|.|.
TGTGCCAGCAGTGCTAGGTATGGCTACACCTTC
CASSARYGYTF
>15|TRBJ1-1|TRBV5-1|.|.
TGCGCCAGCAGCTTGGTGGCAGGGGCTAACACTGAAGCTTTCTTT
CASSLVAGANTEAFF
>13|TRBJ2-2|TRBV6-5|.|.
TGTGCCAGCAGTAGACAGGCTACCGGGGAGCTGTTTTTT
CASSRQATGELFF
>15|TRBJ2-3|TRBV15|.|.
TGTGCCACCAGCCTTAGGGGTTTGTCCACAGATACGCAGTATTTT
CATSLRGLSTDTQYF
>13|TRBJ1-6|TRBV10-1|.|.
TGCGCCAGCAACGACAACGTGGATTCACCCCTCCACTTT
CASNDNVDSPLHF
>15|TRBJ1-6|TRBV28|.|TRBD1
TGTGCCAGCAGCACCCAGGGGGCCAATAATTCACCCCTCCACTTT
CASSTQGANNSPLHF
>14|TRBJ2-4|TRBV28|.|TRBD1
TGTGCCAGCAGTCCCCGACAGGGTGCAAACATTCAGTACTTC
CASSPRQGANIQYF
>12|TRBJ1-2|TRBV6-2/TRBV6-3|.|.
TGTGCCAGCAGTCACGCGGGCCCTGGCTACACCTTC
CASSHAGPGYTF
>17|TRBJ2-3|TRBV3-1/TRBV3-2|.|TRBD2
TGTGCCAGCAGCCCATCTATACAGCGGGGTGCCTCAGGTACGCAGTATTTT
CASSPSIQRGASGTQYF
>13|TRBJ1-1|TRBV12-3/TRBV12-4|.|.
TGTGCCAGCAGTCCTACAGGGTTGTCTGAAGCTTTCTTT
CASSPTGLSEAFF
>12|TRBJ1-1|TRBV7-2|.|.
TGTGCCAGCAGCTTAACGAGGGAACAAGCTTTCTTT
CASSLTREQAFF
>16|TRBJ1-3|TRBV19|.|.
TGTGCCAGTAGTCGGGCGGGATCACTCTCTGGAAACACCATATATTTT
CASSRAGSLSGNTIYF
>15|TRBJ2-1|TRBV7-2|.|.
TGTGCCAGCAGCTTAGGGGGCCCTCGGACCAATGAGCAGTTCTTC
CASSLGGPRTNEQFF